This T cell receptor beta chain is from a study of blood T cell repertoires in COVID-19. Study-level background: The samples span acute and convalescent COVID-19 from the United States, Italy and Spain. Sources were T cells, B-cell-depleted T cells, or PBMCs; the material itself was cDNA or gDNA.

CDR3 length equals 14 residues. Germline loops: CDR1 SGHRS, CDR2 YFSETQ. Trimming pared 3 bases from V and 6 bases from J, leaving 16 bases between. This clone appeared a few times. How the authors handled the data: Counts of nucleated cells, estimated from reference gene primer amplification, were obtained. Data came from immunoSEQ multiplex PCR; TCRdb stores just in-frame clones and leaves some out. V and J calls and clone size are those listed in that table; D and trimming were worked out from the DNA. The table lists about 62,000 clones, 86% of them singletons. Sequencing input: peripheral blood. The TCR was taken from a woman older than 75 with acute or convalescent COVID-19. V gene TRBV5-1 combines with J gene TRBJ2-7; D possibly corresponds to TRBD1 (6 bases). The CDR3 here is CASSSGQPKGEQYF. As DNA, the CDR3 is TGCGCCAGCAGCTCCGGACAGCCAAAGGGCGAGCAGTACTTC.